The next 31 T cell receptor beta chains were all read from a single sample in a study of T cells in narcolepsy. The table came from immunoSEQ multiplex PCR; TCRdb's copy has only in-frame clones and leaves some out. The repertoire holds more than 20,000 clones, with about 90% as singletons. The source material was CD45RA- memory CD4+ T cells from PBMCs. The receptors were sampled from a human donor with narcolepsy.

This chain joins TRBV13 and TRBJ1-1; D uncertain. This CDR3 has 13 residues. Germline loops: CDR1 PRHDT, CDR2 FYEKMQ (reference sequence). Trimming took off 7 bases at V and 5 bases at J, with 14 bases between the two ends. The CDR3 bases are TGTGCCAGCACCGTAAGGGCAAGGACTGAAGCTTTCTTT. Protein: CASTVRARTEAFF.

The chain joins TRBV6-1 to TRBJ2-7; 11 nucleotides line up with TRBD1. Germline values: CDR1 MNHNS, CDR2 SASEGT. The CDR3 covers 15 residues. V dropped 8 bases and J dropped 9; count of bases not matched to a gene: 15. CDR3 in DNA: TGTGCCAGCCATACGCCGGGACAGGGGGTCTTTGGGCAGTACTTC. As protein: CASHTPGQGVFGQYF.

This chain connects TRBV10-3 to TRBJ2-1; TRBD1 is a possible D gene (7 bases). The V end was cut by 3 bases, the J end by 6 bases, with 21 bases between. The CDR3 extends over 17 amino acids. CDR1 ENHRY and CDR2 SYGVKD come from the germline V gene. CDR3 nucleotides: TGTGCCATCAGTGATTCCTCCGGGGGAGCAGGGGGCAATGAGCAGTTCTTC. Its translation: CAISDSSGGAGGNEQFF.

This sequence joins TRBV4-2 and TRBJ1-2; TRBD1 matches 7 bases. The J segment lost 7 bases and the V segment lost 0 bases, leaving 11 bases of the junction unmatched. Germline CDR1 reads LGHNA; CDR2 reads YNFKEQ. This CDR3 contains 16 residues. The CDR3 here is CASSQETGTAGSGYTF. The CDR3 DNA is TGTGCCAGCAGCCAAGAGACAGGGACGGCGGGTTCTGGCTACACCTTC.

V usage is TRBV12-1 and J usage is TRBJ2-1; TRBD2 reflects the table's D call only, with no check against the DNA. TRBV12-1 is a pseudogene locus. The length of the CDR3 is 16 residues. CDR3 sequence reads: CASSFARRESHNEQFF. The CDR3 DNA is TGTGCCAGCAGCTTTGCGCGGCGGGAGAGCCACAATGAGCAGTTCTTC.

The rearrangement uses TRBV28 and TRBJ2-7; TRBD1 matches 7 bases. V lost 3 bases, J lost 2 bases, and 7 bases stayed unmatched. The CDR3 loop spans 15 amino acids. In germline, CDR1 is MDHEN, CDR2 SYDVKM. The CDR3 region has the DNA TGTGCCAGCAGTTTCGCCCGTGGACAGGCCTACGAGCAGTACTTC. Translation: CASSFARGQAYEQYF.

The chain's CDR3 is CASSSEPQGGGGIYNEQFF. CDR3 nucleotide sequence: TGCGCCAGCAGCTCGGAGCCCCAGGGGGGTGGCGGCATCTACAATGAGCAGTTCTTC. The rearrangement links TRBV5-1 to TRBJ2-1; D is perhaps TRBD1 (7 bases). Germline CDR1 reads SGHRS; CDR2 reads YFSETQ. The CDR3 loop spans 19 amino acids. V dropped 3 bases and J dropped 3 bases, with 25 bases sitting between them.

This clone was recorded a few times. The chain links TRBV28 to TRBJ1-5; TRBD1 agrees at 7 bases. In germline, CDR1 is MDHEN, CDR2 SYDVKM. J was trimmed by 4 bases and V by 6 bases; bases with no gene match: 6. This CDR3 has 14 residues. The CDR3 reads CASRSGTVNQPQHF. The CDR3 region has the DNA TGTGCCAGCAGGTCCGGGACAGTGAATCAGCCCCAGCATTTT.

V is TRBV29-1 and J is TRBJ2-3, with 8 nucleotides matching TRBD2. CDR1 is SQVTM and CDR2 is ANQGSEA in the germline V gene. This CDR3 spans 16 amino acids. V was clipped by 3 bases and J by 0 bases; unmatched bases: 8. This chain's CDR3 is CSVDSPSGLSTDTQYF. The CDR3 DNA reads TGCAGCGTTGATTCACCTAGCGGGCTCAGCACAGATACGCAGTATTTT.

The J gene is TRBJ1-3, the V gene TRBV11-2, with D tentatively TRBD1 (5 bases). Trimming stripped 3 bases from V and 4 bases from J, with 19 bases between. The CDR3 spans 17 residues. Germline V gene lookup returns CDR1 SGHAT and CDR2 FQNNGV. Here the CDR3 reads CASSFWVQGRLGNTIYF. The DNA for the CDR3 is TGTGCCAGCAGCTTTTGGGTCCAGGGCCGCCTCGGAAACACCATATATTTT.

V usage is TRBV30 and J usage is TRBJ1-4; no firm D call. The V gene lost 0 bases and the J gene lost 7 bases, with 6 bases spanning the gap. The germline gives CDR1 GTSNPN, CDR2 SVGIG (reference sequence). CDR3 length: 12 residues. CDR3 protein: CAWSVAVEKLFF. Written as DNA, the CDR3 is TGTGCCTGGAGTGTTGCCGTTGAAAAACTGTTTTTT.

This chain uses TRBV30 with TRBJ2-7; no clear D gene. V was trimmed by 1 base and J by 1 base, leaving 8 bases between them. The CDR3 sequence is 13 residues long. The germline V gene encodes CDR1 GTSNPN and CDR2 SVGIG (reference sequence). In DNA form, the CDR3 reads TGTGCCTGGAGTGACGGACGGTCCTACGAGCAGTACTTC. It yields the protein CAWSDGRSYEQYF.

The chain joins TRBV4-1 to TRBJ1-2; unclear D gene. V was cut by 2 bases and J by 5 bases, with 12 bases left in between. CDR1 is MGHRA and CDR2 is YSYEKL in the germline V gene. The CDR3 has 14 residues. The DNA for the CDR3 is TGCGCCAGCAGCCAACCCCTAGGAGGGTATGGCTACACCTTC. It yields the protein CASSQPLGGYGYTF.

The V gene is TRBV7-9, the J gene TRBJ1-5, with 8 bases matching TRBD1. The CDR3 is made up of 14 amino acids. J was trimmed by 6 bases and V by 4 bases; bases with no gene match: 5. The V gene's germline CDR1 is SEHNR and CDR2 FQNEAQ (reference sequence). CDR3 bases: TGTGCCAGCAGCTCACAGGGGGAGGGTCAGCCCCAGCATTTT. Translation gives CASSSQGEGQPQHF.

Only a few counts were recorded for this clone. This chain joins TRBV20-1 and TRBJ1-1, with D tentatively TRBD1 (6 bases). The germline CDR1 and CDR2 sequences are DFQATT and SNEGSKA (reference sequence). The germline V and J ends were trimmed by 5 bases and 6 bases, with 10 bases remaining between them. CDR3 size: 11 residues. CDR3 nucleotides: TGCAGTGCTTACAGGGACGCTGAAGCTTTCTTT. This sequence encodes CSAYRDAEAFF.

The chain joins TRBV11-3 to TRBJ2-5; D may match TRBD1 or TRBD2 (5 bases each). This CDR3 region has 17 residues. The V end lost 3 bases, the J end lost 5 bases, and 22 bases lay between the germline ends. CDR1 and CDR2 (germline): SGHNT, YENEEA. The CDR3 loop reads CASSLGTKGAEEETQYF. CDR3 bases: TGTGCCAGCAGCTTGGGGACGAAAGGGGCCGAGGAGGAGACCCAGTACTTC.

The chain links TRBV11-2 to TRBJ2-4, with D perhaps TRBD1 or TRBD2 (6 bases each). Germline-derived CDR1 and CDR2 are SGHAT and FQNNGV. Trimming pared 0 bases from V and 8 bases from J, leaving 20 bases between. The CDR3 spans 17 residues. The CDR3 loop is CASSLDRWTDAGHIQYF. The DNA for the CDR3 is TGTGCCAGCAGCTTAGATAGGTGGACAGACGCGGGGCACATTCAGTACTTC.

The V and J genes are TRBV29-1 and TRBJ2-1; 7 bases map to TRBD2. The CDR3 spans 14 residues. The junction had 11 bases not matched to a gene; V was cut back by 6 bases and J by 6 bases. Per germline, CDR1 SQVTM and CDR2 ANQGSEA. The CDR3 loop reads CSVARLAETNEQFF. DNA for the CDR3: TGCAGCGTAGCACGACTAGCCGAAACCAATGAGCAGTTCTTC.

The chain is built from TRBV15 and TRBJ2-7; TRBD2 matches at 10 bases. Per germline, CDR1 LNHNV and CDR2 YYDKDF (reference sequence). This CDR3 comprises 17 residues. V lost 1 base to trimming and J lost 4 bases; unmatched junction nucleotides: 10. The CDR3 nucleotides read TGTGCCACCAGCAGAGGCTCGCTAGCGGGAGCTGGGTACGAGCAGTACTTC. The encoded protein is CATSRGSLAGAGYEQYF. The full variable domain, its missing parts supplied by reference TRBV15 and TRBJ2-7, is DAMVIQNPRYQVTQFGKPVTLSCSQTLNHNVMYWYQQKSSQAPKLLFHYYDKDFNNEADTPDNFQSRRPNTSFCFLDIRSPGLGDTAMYLCATSRGSLAGAGYEQYFGPGTRLTVT.

The chain joins TRBV19 to TRBJ2-7, with 10 bases aligning to TRBD1. Trimming at V came to 8 bases and at J to 2 bases, leaving 15 bases not matched to a gene. Germline V gives CDR1 LNHDA, CDR2 SQIVND (reference sequence). The CDR3 runs 17 residues. The CDR3 DNA reads TGTGCCAGTTCGCCCGGGACAGGGGTGTGGGAAACCTACGAGCAGTACTTC. Translated: CASSPGTGVWETYEQYF. Drawing the rest from reference TRBV19 and TRBJ2-7, the complete variable domain is DGGITQSPKYLFRKEGQNVTLSCEQNLNHDAMYWYRQDPGQGLRLIYYSQIVNDFQKGDIAEGYSVSREKKESFPLTVTSAQKNPTAFYLCASSPGTGVWETYEQYFGPGTRLTVT.

The V and J genes are TRBV4-3 and TRBJ2-2; the D gene is possibly TRBD2 (6 bases). The germline CDR1 and CDR2 sequences are LGHNA and YSLEER. The CDR3 is 14 residues long. Trimming left V 4 bases short and J 5 bases short, with 11 bases between. In nucleotides, the CDR3 is TGCGCCAGCAGCCCCCGGGACTGGACCGGGGAGCTGTTTTTT. Amino acid sequence: CASSPRDWTGELFF.

The chain links TRBV19 to TRBJ1-2, with 9 positions matching TRBD1. This CDR3 comprises 17 residues. Losses at the gene ends were 5 bases for V and 8 bases for J; bases not matched to a gene: 18. CDR1 is LNHDA and CDR2 is SQIVND in the germline V gene (reference sequence). The CDR3 sequence: CASSPRRGQGLRVGYTF. As DNA, the CDR3 is TGTGCCAGTAGTCCCCGTAGAGGACAGGGGTTACGAGTCGGCTACACCTTC.

The rearrangement uses TRBV19 and TRBJ2-1, with a weak D call TRBD2 (6 bases). V gave up 3 bases and J gave up 2 bases, with 14 bases separating them. Looked up from germline, CDR1 is LNHDA and CDR2 is SQIVND (reference sequence). The CDR3 consists of 16 residues. CDR3 residues: CASSMLSAGPYNEQFF. In DNA, the CDR3 is TGTGCCAGTAGTATGCTATCTGCGGGGCCCTACAATGAGCAGTTCTTC.

This chain connects TRBV6-5 to TRBJ2-3, with a possible D match to TRBD2 (6 bases). This CDR3 spans 15 amino acids. Trimming cost V 5 bases and J 4 bases, with 16 bases left between them. Germline CDR1 MNHEY, CDR2 SVGAGI. CDR3 loop: CASSVQGWGADTQYF. The CDR3 DNA is TGTGCCAGCAGTGTGCAGGGTTGGGGGGCAGATACGCAGTATTTT.

This clone was seen once. The chain couples TRBV5-4 to TRBJ1-1; D uncertain. CDR3 length: 13 residues. V lost 7 bases and J lost 6, with 16 bases in between. CDR1 and CDR2 (germline): SGHNT, YYREEE (reference sequence). The CDR3 DNA is TGTGCCAGCGCTACCCATGTGGTTGCTGAAGCTTTCTTT. It is translated as CASATHVVAEAFF.

V gene TRBV5-5 combines with J gene TRBJ1-5; D call uncertain. Trimming pared 5 bases from V and 9 bases from J, leaving 15 bases between. The CDR3 consists of 13 residues. The germline CDR1 and CDR2 sequences are SGHKS and YYEKEE (reference sequence). CDR3 residues: CASSTDSLVPQHF. The DNA for the CDR3 is TGTGCCAGCAGTACGGATTCCTTGGTGCCCCAGCATTTT.

Written as DNA, the CDR3 is TGTGCCAGCCAGCGGGAGGGCCGGGTCGGGGAGCTGTTTTTT. Protein sequence: CASQREGRVGELFF. V gene TRBV19 combines with J gene TRBJ2-2; 10 nucleotides agree with TRBD2. The length of the CDR3 is 14 residues. The germline V gene encodes CDR1 LNHDA and CDR2 SQIVND (reference sequence). V trimming: 9 bases; J trimming: 7 bases; junction bases outside the gene matches: 8.

The chain has TRBV18 and TRBJ1-1; D not resolved. V was cut by 1 base and J by 3 bases, with 6 bases left in between. The CDR3 length is 13 residues. Germline lookup yields CDR1 KGHSH and CDR2 LQKENI. CDR3 protein: CASSPLPDTEAFF. The CDR3 DNA reads as TGTGCCAGCTCACCACTGCCGGACACTGAAGCTTTCTTT.

The gene calls are TRBV19 and TRBJ1-4, with D possibly matching TRBD1 (6 bases). Germline V gene data show CDR1 as LNHDA and CDR2 as SQIVND (reference sequence). Deletions cut 7 bases from V and 8 bases from J, with 14 bases between. The CDR3 has 13 residues. CDR3 amino acids: CASTPRQAEKLFF. For the CDR3, the DNA is TGTGCCAGTACCCCCCGACAGGCGGAAAAACTGTTTTTT.

DNA for the CDR3: TGTGCCAGCAGTTACGGGCAGGGGGTAGGGGAAAAACTGTTTTTT. Residues: CASSYGQGVGEKLFF. The chain combines TRBV6-6 with TRBJ1-4, with TRBD1 identical over 7 bases. CDR1 is MNHNY and CDR2 is SVGAGI in the germline V gene (reference sequence). The CDR3 runs to 15 residues. The junction had 8 bases not matched to a gene; V was cut back by 2 bases and J by 8 bases.

This chain uses TRBV11-2 with TRBJ1-3; the D gene is possibly TRBD1 (6 bases). Germline CDR1 is SGHAT and CDR2 is FQNNGV. Trimming pared 5 bases from V and 4 bases from J, leaving 12 bases between. The CDR3 is 14 amino acids. CDR3 sequence (DNA): TGTGCCAGCAGCCCCAGGGGCCCCGGAAACACCATATATTTT. Protein sequence: CASSPRGPGNTIYF.